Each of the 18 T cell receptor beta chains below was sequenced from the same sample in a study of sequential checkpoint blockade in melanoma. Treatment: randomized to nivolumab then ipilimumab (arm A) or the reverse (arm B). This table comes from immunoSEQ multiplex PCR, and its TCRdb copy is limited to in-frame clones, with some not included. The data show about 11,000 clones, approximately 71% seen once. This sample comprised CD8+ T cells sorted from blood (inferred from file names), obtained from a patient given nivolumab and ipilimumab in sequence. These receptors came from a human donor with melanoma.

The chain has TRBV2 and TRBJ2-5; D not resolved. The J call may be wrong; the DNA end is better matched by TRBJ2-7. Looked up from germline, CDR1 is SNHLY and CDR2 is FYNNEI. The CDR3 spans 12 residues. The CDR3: CASSLVPYEQYF. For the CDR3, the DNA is TGTGCCAGCAGCCTTGTACCCTACGAGCAGTACTTC.

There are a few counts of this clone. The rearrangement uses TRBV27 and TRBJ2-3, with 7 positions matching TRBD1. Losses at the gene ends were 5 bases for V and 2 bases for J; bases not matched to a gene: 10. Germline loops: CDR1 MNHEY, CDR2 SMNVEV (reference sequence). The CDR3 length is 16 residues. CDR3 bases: TGTGCCAGCAGTCCGATTGACAGGGCGACCACAGATACGCAGTATTTT. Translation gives CASSPIDRATTDTQYF.

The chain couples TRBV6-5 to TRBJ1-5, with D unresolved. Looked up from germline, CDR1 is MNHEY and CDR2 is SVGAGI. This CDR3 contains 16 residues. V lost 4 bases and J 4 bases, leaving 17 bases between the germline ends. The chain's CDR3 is CASSSPRPGRNQPQHF. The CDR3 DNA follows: TGTGCCAGCAGTTCACCACGACCGGGAAGAAATCAGCCCCAGCATTTT.

The CDR3 nucleotides read TGTGCCAGCAGTAGACAGGGGGCGCTGATCACTGAAGCTTTCTTT. Translated, it gives CASSRQGALITEAFF. The chain joins TRBV27 to TRBJ1-1; TRBD1 matches 10 bases. This CDR3 comprises 15 residues. Germline loops: CDR1 MNHEY, CDR2 SMNVEV (reference sequence). V gave up 5 bases and J gave up 4 bases; unmatched junction bases: 7.

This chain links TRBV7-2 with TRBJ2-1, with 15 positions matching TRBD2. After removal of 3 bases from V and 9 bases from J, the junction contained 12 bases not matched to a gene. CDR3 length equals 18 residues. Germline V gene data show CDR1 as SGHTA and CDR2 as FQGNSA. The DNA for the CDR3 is TGTGCCAGCAGCTTTCCCTATGGACTAGCGGGAGGGCCTAGTGAGCAGTTCTTC. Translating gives CASSFPYGLAGGPSEQFF.

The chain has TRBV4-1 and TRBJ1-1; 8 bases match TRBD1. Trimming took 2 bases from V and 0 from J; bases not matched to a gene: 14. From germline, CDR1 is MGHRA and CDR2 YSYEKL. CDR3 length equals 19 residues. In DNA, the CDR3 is TGCGCCAGCAGCCAATTCCCCGAGGGGACAGGATTGATGAACACTGAAGCTTTCTTT. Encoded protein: CASSQFPEGTGLMNTEAFF.

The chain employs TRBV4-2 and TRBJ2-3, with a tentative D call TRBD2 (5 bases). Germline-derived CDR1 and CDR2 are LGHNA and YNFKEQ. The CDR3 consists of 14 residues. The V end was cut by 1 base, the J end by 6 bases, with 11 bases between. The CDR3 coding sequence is TGTGCCAGCAGCCAAGTTCTAGCCGGGGATACGCAGTATTTT. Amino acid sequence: CASSQVLAGDTQYF.

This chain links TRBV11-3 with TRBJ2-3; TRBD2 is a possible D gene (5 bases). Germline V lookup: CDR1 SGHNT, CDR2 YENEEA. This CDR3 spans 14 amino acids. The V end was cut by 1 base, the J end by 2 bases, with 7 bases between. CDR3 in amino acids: CASSLGGPTDTQYF. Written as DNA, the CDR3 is TGTGCCAGCAGCTTAGGAGGGCCCACAGATACGCAGTATTTT. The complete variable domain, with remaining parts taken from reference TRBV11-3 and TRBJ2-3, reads EAGVVQSPRYKIIEKKQPVAFWCNPISGHNTLYWYLQNLGQGPELLIRYENEEAVDDSQLPKDRFSAERLKGVDSTLKIQPAELGDSAVYLCASSLGGPTDTQYFGPGTRLTVL.

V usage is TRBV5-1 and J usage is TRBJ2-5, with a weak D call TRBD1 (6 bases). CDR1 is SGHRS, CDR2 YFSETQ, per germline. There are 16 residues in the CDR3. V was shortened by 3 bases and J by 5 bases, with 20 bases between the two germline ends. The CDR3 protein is CASSSTGPQGQETQYF. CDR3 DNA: TGCGCCAGCAGCTCAACCGGACCCCAGGGGCAGGAGACCCAGTACTTC.

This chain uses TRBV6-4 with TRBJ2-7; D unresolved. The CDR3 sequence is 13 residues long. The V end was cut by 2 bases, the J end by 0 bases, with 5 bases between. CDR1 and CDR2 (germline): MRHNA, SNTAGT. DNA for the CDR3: TGTGCCAGCAGTGACCCAGACTCCTACGAGCAGTACTTC. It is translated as CASSDPDSYEQYF.

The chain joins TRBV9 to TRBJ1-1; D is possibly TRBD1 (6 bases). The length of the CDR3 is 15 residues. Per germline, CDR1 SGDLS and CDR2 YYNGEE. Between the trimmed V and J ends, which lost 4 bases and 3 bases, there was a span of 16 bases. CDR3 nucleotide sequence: TGTGCCAGCAGCCCTCGGACGCAGGGGCACACTGAAGCTTTCTTT. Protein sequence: CASSPRTQGHTEAFF.

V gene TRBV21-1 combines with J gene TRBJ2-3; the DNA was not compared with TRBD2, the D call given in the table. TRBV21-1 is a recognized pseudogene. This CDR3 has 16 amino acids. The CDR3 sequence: CASSTASGGGGDTQYF. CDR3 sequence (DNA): TGTGCCAGCAGCACGGCTAGCGGGGGGGGTGGAGATACGCAGTATTTT.

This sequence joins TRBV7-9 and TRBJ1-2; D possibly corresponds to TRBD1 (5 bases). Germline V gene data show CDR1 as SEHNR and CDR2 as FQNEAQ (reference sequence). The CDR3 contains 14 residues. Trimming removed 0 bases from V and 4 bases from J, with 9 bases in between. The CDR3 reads CASSLAGGGYGYTF. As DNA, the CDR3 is TGTGCCAGCAGCTTAGCCGGGGGGGGCTATGGCTACACCTTC.

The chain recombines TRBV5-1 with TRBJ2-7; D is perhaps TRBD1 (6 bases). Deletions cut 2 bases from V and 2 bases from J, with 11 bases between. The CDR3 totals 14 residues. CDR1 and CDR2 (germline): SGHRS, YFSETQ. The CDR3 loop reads CASSFTGPAYEQYF. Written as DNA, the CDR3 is TGCGCCAGCAGCTTCACAGGGCCAGCCTACGAGCAGTACTTC.

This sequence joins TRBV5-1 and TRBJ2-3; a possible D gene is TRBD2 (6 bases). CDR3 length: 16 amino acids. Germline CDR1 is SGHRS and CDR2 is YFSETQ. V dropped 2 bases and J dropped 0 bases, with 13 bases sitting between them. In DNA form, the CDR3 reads TGCGCCAGCAGCTTACAAACTAGCCGTAGCACAGATACGCAGTATTTT. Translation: CASSLQTSRSTDTQYF.

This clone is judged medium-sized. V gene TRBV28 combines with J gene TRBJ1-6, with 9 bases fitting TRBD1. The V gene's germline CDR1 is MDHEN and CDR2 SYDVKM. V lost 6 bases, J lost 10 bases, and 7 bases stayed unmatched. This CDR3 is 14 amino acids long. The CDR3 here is CASRYRGHRSPLHF. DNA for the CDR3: TGTGCCAGCAGGTACAGGGGGCATCGGTCACCCCTCCACTTT.

Here the CDR3 reads CASSQARLADISSYNEQFF. The CDR3 bases are TGCGCCAGCAGCCAAGCTCGACTAGCGGATATCTCCTCCTACAATGAGCAGTTCTTC. The chain combines TRBV4-3 with TRBJ2-1; 9 bases line up with TRBD2. J gave up 0 bases and V 1 base, and 10 bases lay outside the gene matches. This CDR3 is built from 19 residues. Germline CDR1 reads LGHNA; CDR2 reads YSLEER.

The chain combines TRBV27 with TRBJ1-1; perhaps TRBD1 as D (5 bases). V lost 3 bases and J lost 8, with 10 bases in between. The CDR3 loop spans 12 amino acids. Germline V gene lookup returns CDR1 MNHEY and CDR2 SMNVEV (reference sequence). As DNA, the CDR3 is TGTGCCAGCAGTTTCGGGGCGGGGGAAGCTTTCTTT. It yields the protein CASSFGAGEAFF.